The 11 T cell receptor beta chains presented below share a single source sample, sequenced in a study of cytomegalovirus exposure and HLA in healthy donors. Method: immunoSEQ multiplex PCR; TCRdb's copy keeps in-frame clones and lacks some. The sample consists of under 250,000 clones, roughly 89% of them appearing once. Sequencing was done on a sample of PBMCs. The source is a man between 18 and 29 years old in good health and CMV-seronegative.

The rearrangement links TRBV7-2 to TRBJ2-7; tentatively, D is TRBD1 (5 bases). CDR3 length: 14 amino acids. With 1 base removed from V and 4 bases from J, the gap between germline ends came to 11 bases. Germline loops: CDR1 SGHTA, CDR2 FQGNSA. The CDR3 loop reads CASSLGRVVYEQYF. CDR3 in DNA: TGTGCCAGCAGCTTAGGCAGGGTTGTATACGAGCAGTACTTC.

This clone was seen a handful of times. V gene TRBV19 combines with J gene TRBJ2-2, with D tentatively TRBD1 (6 bases). Trimming took 7 bases from V and 5 from J, leaving 14 bases between them. This CDR3 has 14 residues. The V gene's germline CDR1 is LNHDA and CDR2 SQIVND (reference sequence). CDR3 coding DNA: TGTGCCAGTACCGTATGGGGGCCGACCGGGGAGCTGTTTTTT. Protein product: CASTVWGPTGELFF. The full variable domain, with the rest looked up from reference TRBV19 and TRBJ2-2, is DGGITQSPKYLFRKEGQNVTLSCEQNLNHDAMYWYRQDPGQGLRLIYYSQIVNDFQKGDIAEGYSVSREKKESFPLTVTSAQKNPTAFYLCASTVWGPTGELFFGEGSRLTVL.

V usage is TRBV5-5 and J usage is TRBJ2-5; maybe TRBD2 (7 bases). V was trimmed by 4 bases and J by 2 bases, leaving 12 bases between them. The CDR3 is 14 amino acids. Germline V gene data show CDR1 as SGHKS and CDR2 as YYEKEE (reference sequence). The CDR3 protein is CASSRGAAQETQYF. CDR3 nucleotides: TGTGCCAGCAGCCGGGGGGCGGCGCAAGAGACCCAGTACTTC. Based on the CDR3 plus reference TRBV5-5 and TRBJ2-5, the full variable domain is DAGVTQSPTHLIKTRGQQVTLRCSPISGHKSVSWYQQVLGQGPQFIFQYYEKEERGRGNFPDRFSARQFPNYSSELNVNALLLGDSALYLCASSRGAAQETQYFGPGTRLLVL.

This clone was picked up a small number of times. The chain has TRBV13 and TRBJ1-6, with 8 nucleotides matching TRBD1. The CDR3 covers 13 residues. Germline V CDR1 and CDR2: PRHDT, FYEKMQ (reference sequence). The J segment lost 9 bases and the V segment lost 5 bases, leaving 3 bases of the junction unmatched. The CDR3 DNA follows: TGTGCCAGCAGCACCGACAGGGGTTCACCCCTCCACTTT. Protein sequence: CASSTDRGSPLHF.

The chain carries TRBV28 and TRBJ2-2, with 7 positions matching TRBD2. Germline CDR1 and CDR2: MDHEN and SYDVKM. CDR3 length: 16 amino acids. Trimming at V came to 2 bases and at J to 1 base, leaving 4 bases not matched to a gene. CDR3 protein: CASSLLADLNTGELFF. CDR3 nucleotide sequence: TGTGCCAGCAGTTTACTAGCGGACTTGAACACCGGGGAGCTGTTTTTT.

The chain couples TRBV27 to TRBJ2-6; 8 bases line up with TRBD2. This CDR3 is 16 amino acids long. From germline, CDR1 is MNHEY and CDR2 SMNVEV (reference sequence). After removal of 8 bases from V and 1 base from J, the junction contained 7 bases not matched to a gene. For the CDR3, the DNA is TGTGCCAGCCGACCTCGGGAGGGTTCTGGGGCCAACGTCCTGACTTTC. Translated, it gives CASRPREGSGANVLTF. The full variable domain, completed using reference TRBV27 and TRBJ2-6, is EAQVTQNPRYLITVTGKKLTVTCSQNMNHEYMSWYRQDPGLGLRQIYYSMNVEVTDKGDVPEGYKVSRKEKRNFPLILESPSPNQTSLYFCASRPREGSGANVLTFGAGSRLTVL.

The gene calls are TRBV5-1 and TRBJ2-5, with 7 bases matching TRBD1. This CDR3 has 19 residues. Per germline, CDR1 SGHRS and CDR2 YFSETQ. V lost 0 bases to trimming and J lost 5 bases; unmatched junction nucleotides: 19. This CDR3 is CASSLGPGQTPIWHETQYF. The CDR3 bases are TGCGCCAGCAGCTTGGGGCCGGGACAGACCCCAATCTGGCACGAGACCCAGTACTTC.

The rearrangement uses TRBV11-2 and TRBJ1-5, with D hard to call. The V and J ends lost 1 base and 1 base respectively, with 8 bases between them. Germline CDR1 reads SGHAT; CDR2 reads FQNNGV. The CDR3 has 15 residues. The CDR3 here is CASSLGGVSNQPQHF. CDR3 nucleotides: TGTGCCAGCAGCTTAGGCGGGGTAAGCAATCAGCCCCAGCATTTT.

This sequence joins TRBV15 and TRBJ2-3; TRBD2 matches at 8 bases. V lost 0 bases to trimming and J lost 1 base; unmatched junction nucleotides: 0. This CDR3 is 15 amino acids long. Germline CDR1 and CDR2: LNHNV and YYDKDF (reference sequence). The CDR3 protein is CATSRERGGTDTQYF. Written as DNA, the CDR3 is TGTGCCACCAGCAGAGAGCGGGGGGGCACAGATACGCAGTATTTT.

The V call is TRBV5-4, the J call TRBJ2-5, with TRBD2 matching over 7 bases. The CDR3 spans 14 residues. Germline CDR1 is SGHNT and CDR2 is YYREEE (reference sequence). V was pared by 4 bases and J by 1 base, with 4 bases of the junction left unmatched. CDR3 region: CASSPGLVQETQYF. CDR3 nucleotides: TGTGCCAGCAGCCCCGGACTAGTCCAAGAGACCCAGTACTTC.

This clone turned up a few times. The chain employs TRBV29-1 and TRBJ2-5; 10 nucleotides match TRBD2. V gave up 6 bases and J gave up 5 bases; unmatched junction bases: 3. Germline V gene data show CDR1 as SQVTM and CDR2 as ANQGSEA. This CDR3 region has 12 residues. In nucleotides, the CDR3 is TGCAGCGTAACTAGCGGGATGGAGACCCAGTACTTC. Translating it yields CSVTSGMETQYF.